Reported below is one TCR beta chain. Its matching antigen is unknown. There are 15 residues in the CDR3. Germline V gene data show CDR1 as SGHRS and CDR2 as YFSETQ. The V and J ends lost 4 bases and 7 bases, in that order; junction bases with no gene match: 10. The record originates from a study of shared clonotypes between healthy human individuals. Study details: Per-donor plates numbered three CD4 naive, three CD4 memory, two CD8 naive and one CD8 memory.

Division of CD4+ cells produced a CD45RA+ naive subset and a CD45RA-negative memory subset. The table came from immunoSEQ multiplex PCR; TCRdb's copy has only in-frame clones and leaves some out. The sample has about 1.1 million clones, approximately 80% seen once. Whole-study findings and limits: Incompleteness in sorted-subset sequencing, despite large depth, was shown by rarefaction. Generation probabilities were higher for clonotypes shared across all four sorted-subset donors than for unshared ones.

Sequenced material: memory CD4+ T cells from PBMCs. Subset reported: CD45RA-negative fraction. The chain carries TRBV5-1 and TRBJ2-1, with 8 bases fitting TRBD2. The receptor's source is a man between 18 and 29 years old in good health. Some clones in this sample may be carry-over from other donors' samples. The CDR3 loop reads CASSAGGLGENEQFF. The DNA for the CDR3 is TGCGCCAGCAGCGCCGGGGGACTAGGAGAGAATGAGCAGTTCTTC.